This TCR beta chain was found in a study of shared clonotypes between healthy human individuals. A note on this clone: Its antigen is not known.

Findings and limits, study-wide: Among the subsets, naive ones generally showed larger estimated richness than memory ones.

The protocol was immunoSEQ multiplex PCR, while the TCRdb copy is restricted to in-frame clones and leaves out a portion. The table has some 900,000 clones, approximately 80% seen once. The V and J ends lost 2 bases and 4 bases respectively, with 8 bases between them. This CDR3 region has 14 residues. Germline assignment: CDR1 SGHDN and CDR2 FVKESK. The investigators split CD4+ cells into a CD45RA+ naive subset and a CD45RA-negative memory subset. The specimen sequenced was memory CD4+ T cells sorted from blood. Subset given: CD45RA-negative fraction. The chain joins TRBV14 to TRBJ2-2; D not certain. This clonotype was sampled from a man between 18 and 29 years old in good health. DNA of the CDR3: TGTGCCAGCAGCCAACAAAGGCTCACCGGGGAGCTGTTTTTT. Translation gives CASSQQRLTGELFF.